These 17 T cell receptor beta chains came from one sample sequenced in a study of cytomegalovirus exposure and HLA in healthy donors. Primers for the PCR totalled 60 Vbeta and 13 Jbeta. Repertoires were generated with immunoSEQ multiplex PCR, while TCRdb's copy carries only in-frame clones and drops some. Found here are approximately 61,000 clones, approximately 80% of them singletons; the top ten hold roughly 8%. Sequencing was carried out using PBMCs. All receptors come from a man between 18 and 29 years old in good health and CMV-seropositive.

This clone came up once. The rearrangement joins TRBV5-4 to TRBJ2-5; 10 nucleotides match TRBD2. Germline lookup yields CDR1 SGHNT and CDR2 YYREEE (reference sequence). V shed 0 bases and J 1 base; nucleotides not matched to a gene: 3. The CDR3 contains 16 residues. CDR3 protein: CASSLGLAGFQETQYF. In nucleotides, the CDR3 is TGTGCCAGCAGCTTGGGACTAGCGGGTTTCCAAGAGACCCAGTACTTC.

The DNA for the CDR3 is TGTGCCAGCAGAAACGGACAGCCGACGGACTACGAGCAGTACTTC. This sequence encodes CASRNGQPTDYEQYF. The chain couples TRBV6-5 to TRBJ2-7, with a weak D call TRBD1 (6 bases). Trimming took off 6 bases at V and 3 bases at J, with 18 bases between the two ends. There are 15 residues in the CDR3. Germline values: CDR1 MNHEY, CDR2 SVGAGI.

This sequence joins TRBV27 and TRBJ1-1; D gene uncertain. Germline CDR1 MNHEY, CDR2 SMNVEV (reference sequence). This CDR3 comprises 13 residues. Trimming stripped 3 bases from V and 2 bases from J, with 7 bases between. The CDR3 DNA is TGTGCCAGCAGTTTTCGGAGAAACACTGAAGCTTTCTTT. As protein: CASSFRRNTEAFF.

The V call is TRBV7-9, the J call TRBJ2-3; D is unresolved. The CDR3 has 15 amino acids. V was shortened by 3 bases and J by 0 bases, with 10 bases between the two germline ends. CDR1 and CDR2 (germline): SEHNR, FQNEAQ (reference sequence). The CDR3 loop reads CASSFLAASTDTQYF. The CDR3 nucleotides are TGTGCCAGCAGCTTTCTGGCTGCTAGCACAGATACGCAGTATTTT. Full variable domain (outside the CDR3, taken from reference TRBV7-9 and TRBJ2-3): DTGVSQNPRHKITKRGQNVTFRCDPISEHNRLYWYRQTLGQGPEFLTYFQNEAQLEKSRLLSDRFSAERPKGSFSTLEIQRTEQGDSAMYLCASSFLAASTDTQYFGPGTRLTVL.

The chain has TRBV29-1 and TRBJ1-3; 7 bases line up with TRBD1. CDR3 length: 13 amino acids. From germline, CDR1 is SQVTM and CDR2 ANQGSEA. After removal of 2 bases from V and 4 bases from J, the junction contained 2 bases not matched to a gene. The CDR3 spells CSVERDRGNTIYF. CDR3 nucleotides: TGCAGCGTTGAACGGGACAGAGGAAACACCATATATTTT.

V gene TRBV30 combines with J gene TRBJ1-1; D perhaps matches TRBD1 (5 bases). CDR1 is GTSNPN, CDR2 SVGIG, per germline (reference sequence). V was cut by 1 base and J by 4 bases, with 13 bases left in between. The CDR3 covers 14 residues. The CDR3 DNA sequence: TGTGCCTGGAGTGGAACACTCCAGGGCACTGAAGCTTTCTTT. Encoded protein: CAWSGTLQGTEAFF. Combining the CDR3 with reference TRBV30 and TRBJ1-1 gives the whole variable domain SQTIHQWPATLVQPVGSPLSLECTVEGTSNPNLYWYRQAAGRGLQLLFYSVGIGQISSEVPQNLSASRPQDRQFILSSKKLLLSDSGFYLCAWSGTLQGTEAFFGQGTRLTVV.

The chain combines TRBV30 with TRBJ2-2; D may be TRBD1 (6 bases). V was shortened by 5 bases and J by 4 bases, with 14 bases between the two germline ends. In germline, CDR1 is GTSNPN, CDR2 SVGIG (reference sequence). The CDR3 totals 14 residues. CDR3 nucleotide sequence: TGTGCCTGGGAAACCGGGACAACCACCGGGGAGCTGTTTTTT. It is translated as CAWETGTTTGELFF.

This chain links TRBV4-2 with TRBJ1-6; TRBD1 is a possible D gene (5 bases). Germline V gene data show CDR1 as LGHNA and CDR2 as YNFKEQ. The CDR3 has 16 amino acids. V shed 0 bases and J shed 3 bases, with 9 bases lying between them. The CDR3 protein is CASSQDMGLYNSPLHF. The CDR3 nucleotides are TGTGCCAGCAGCCAAGATATGGGGCTCTATAATTCACCCCTCCACTTT.

The chain links TRBV6-4 to TRBJ1-1; 8 bases agree with TRBD1. V dropped 8 bases and J dropped 3; count of bases not matched to a gene: 5. The CDR3 covers 13 residues. Germline V gene data show CDR1 as MRHNA and CDR2 as SNTAGT. This CDR3 is CASAVQGDTEAFF. CDR3 nucleotide sequence: TGTGCCAGCGCGGTACAGGGGGACACTGAAGCTTTCTTT.

J is TRBJ2-7 and V is TRBV6-5; TRBD2 aligns across 7 bases. Germline V gene data show CDR1 as MNHEY and CDR2 as SVGAGI. V trimming: 8 bases; J trimming: 0 bases; junction bases outside the gene matches: 10. The CDR3 extends over 15 amino acids. CDR3 sequence reads: CASGASGLSSYEQYF. CDR3 DNA: TGTGCCAGCGGGGCTAGCGGTCTTAGCTCCTACGAGCAGTACTTC.

J is TRBJ1-5 and V is TRBV19; D call uncertain. The CDR3 is made up of 12 amino acids. Germline assignment: CDR1 LNHDA and CDR2 SQIVND (reference sequence). V lost 6 bases and J lost 10, with 13 bases in between. The CDR3 DNA follows: TGTGCCAGTAGCATGATTGAGGGACCCCAGCATTTT. This sequence encodes CASSMIEGPQHF.

The chain uses TRBV28 and TRBJ1-5; TRBD1 matches 7 bases. The germline gives CDR1 MDHEN, CDR2 SYDVKM. V lost 7 bases and J lost 4; bases outside the gene matches: 7. There are 14 residues in the CDR3. The CDR3 DNA sequence: TGTGCCAGCATGGTCGGGACAGAAAATCAGCCCCAGCATTTT. Its protein product is CASMVGTENQPQHF.

This rearrangement joins TRBV7-8 to TRBJ1-1; D not resolved. The CDR3 covers 13 residues. The germline V gene encodes CDR1 SGHVS and CDR2 FQNEAQ. V was cut by 3 bases and J by 3 bases, with 8 bases left in between. Written as DNA, the CDR3 is TGTGCCAGCAGCTTCGATGAGGACACTGAAGCTTTCTTT. The encoded protein is CASSFDEDTEAFF.

CDR3: CASSVGGTGGREKLFF. The CDR3 nucleotides read TGTGCCAGCAGCGTAGGAGGGACAGGGGGCCGTGAAAAACTGTTTTTT. This chain links TRBV9 with TRBJ1-4, with 12 nucleotides matching TRBD1. The CDR3 contains 16 residues. Trimming removed 0 bases from V and 7 bases from J; junction bases left unmatched: 4. Germline V gives CDR1 SGDLS, CDR2 YYNGEE.

The chain is built from TRBV2 and TRBJ1-5; perhaps TRBD1 as D (5 bases). Trimming stripped 7 bases from V and 6 bases from J, with 13 bases between. The V gene's germline CDR1 is SNHLY and CDR2 FYNNEI. CDR3 length: 13 residues. This chain's CDR3 is CASNPGEGQPQHF. The DNA of the CDR3 is TGTGCCAGCAACCCGGGGGAGGGTCAGCCCCAGCATTTT.

The genes are TRBV5-6 and TRBJ1-1; 7 positions agree with TRBD1. The CDR3 runs 16 residues. The V and J ends lost 3 bases and 3 bases, in that order; junction bases with no gene match: 11. CDR1 and CDR2 (germline): SGHDT, YYEEEE. DNA of the CDR3: TGTGCCAGCAGCTCGTTTTCCGGGACAGCTTACACTGAAGCTTTCTTT. Translated: CASSSFSGTAYTEAFF. Drawing the rest from reference TRBV5-6 and TRBJ1-1, the complete variable domain is DAGVTQSPTHLIKTRGQQVTLRCSPKSGHDTVSWYQQALGQGPQFIFQYYEEEERQRGNFPDRFSGHQFPNYSSELNVNALLLGDSALYLCASSSFSGTAYTEAFFGQGTRLTVV.

The rearrangement uses TRBV10-3 and TRBJ1-5; 8 nucleotides match TRBD1. Germline V gives CDR1 ENHRY, CDR2 SYGVKD. After removal of 7 bases from V and 6 bases from J, the junction contained 5 bases not matched to a gene. The CDR3 extends over 13 amino acids. The CDR3 nucleotides read TGTGCCATCACCCCCGACAGGGGTCAGCCCCAGCATTTT. Translation: CAITPDRGQPQHF.